These 10 T cell receptor beta chains originate from one sample sequenced in a study of blood T cell repertoires in COVID-19. This table comes from immunoSEQ multiplex PCR, and its TCRdb copy is limited to in-frame clones, with some not included. The sample includes roughly 150,000 clones, approximately 83% of them seen just once. Material for sequencing was PBMCs or T cells enriched from blood (not recorded which). These receptors all stem from a man in his 70s who had been exposed to COVID-19.

This clone was seen just once. The chain links TRBV5-1 to TRBJ2-3; D is possibly TRBD1 (6 bases). The CDR3 loop spans 15 amino acids. Germline V gives CDR1 SGHRS, CDR2 YFSETQ. Trimming took 4 bases from V and 1 from J, leaving 13 bases between them. CDR3 residues: CASSAAGDRTDTQYF. CDR3 sequence (DNA): TGCGCCAGCAGCGCCGCAGGGGACCGCACAGATACGCAGTATTTT.

The J gene is TRBJ2-1, the V gene TRBV28; no clear D gene. The CDR3 is 12 residues long. V was pared by 10 bases and J by 14 bases, with 21 bases between. CDR1 is MDHEN and CDR2 is SYDVKM in the germline V gene. The CDR3 DNA reads as TGTGCCACCGATGAGGTAGAGCTACGCAAGTTCTTC. Translated, it gives CATDEVELRKFF.

The J gene is TRBJ1-3, the V gene TRBV7-9; D is ambiguous. V was pared by 1 base and J by 4 bases, with 11 bases between. Germline CDR1 reads SEHNR; CDR2 reads FQNEAQ (reference sequence). The CDR3 sequence is 15 residues long. The CDR3 here is CASSLGGLAGNTIYF. CDR3 coding DNA: TGTGCCAGCAGCTTAGGAGGTCTGGCCGGAAACACCATATATTTT.

The chain uses TRBV7-9 and TRBJ2-1, with 10 bases fitting TRBD2. With V trimmed by 5 bases and J by 2 bases, 3 bases remained unmatched. The germline CDR1 and CDR2 sequences are SEHNR and FQNEAQ (reference sequence). This CDR3 comprises 15 residues. The CDR3 nucleotides are TGTGCCAGCAGCCCTAGCGGGAGTCCCTACAATGAGCAGTTCTTC. Encoded protein: CASSPSGSPYNEQFF. Full variable domain (remainder filled in from reference TRBV7-9 and TRBJ2-1): DTGVSQNPRHKITKRGQNVTFRCDPISEHNRLYWYRQTLGQGPEFLTYFQNEAQLEKSRLLSDRFSAERPKGSFSTLEIQRTEQGDSAMYLCASSPSGSPYNEQFFGPGTRLTVL.

The CDR3 is CASSLRGQGVDEQFF. The CDR3, as DNA: TGTGCCAGCAGCCTGCGGGGACAGGGGGTCGATGAGCAGTTCTTC. The chain is built from TRBV7-2 and TRBJ2-1; TRBD1 matches 11 bases. The CDR3 covers 15 residues. CDR1 SGHTA and CDR2 FQGNSA come from the germline V gene. With V trimmed by 5 bases and J by 8 bases, 8 bases remained unmatched.

This chain uses TRBV7-2 with TRBJ1-2; D is ambiguous. This CDR3 has 13 amino acids. The germline V and J ends were trimmed by 5 bases and 4 bases, with 11 bases remaining between them. Germline V gene lookup returns CDR1 SGHTA and CDR2 FQGNSA. CDR3 coding DNA: TGTGCCAGCAGCCGAGGGAGAACCTATGGCTACACCTTC. It encodes CASSRGRTYGYTF.

This clone has just one count. The chain recombines TRBV4-3 with TRBJ1-5; D might be TRBD1 (6 bases). The CDR3 spans 14 residues. Trimming removed 1 base from V and 2 bases from J, with 6 bases in between. Germline CDR1 reads LGHNA; CDR2 reads YSLEER. The CDR3 nucleotides read TGCGCCAGCAGCCAAGCAGGGGGCAATCAGCCCCAGCATTTT. Residues: CASSQAGGNQPQHF.

J is TRBJ2-7 and V is TRBV5-1; maybe TRBD1 (5 bases). The V gene's germline CDR1 is SGHRS and CDR2 YFSETQ. V shed 0 bases and J shed 2 bases, with 15 bases lying between them. CDR3 length: 16 amino acids. This chain's CDR3 is CASSLALDSTPYEQYF. CDR3 nucleotides: TGCGCCAGCAGCTTGGCCCTAGACAGTACACCCTACGAGCAGTACTTC.

This clone was counted between two and nine times. The chain links TRBV5-5 to TRBJ1-1; the D is unclear. The ends were cut back, 0 bases at V and 4 bases at J, with 10 bases in the middle. The CDR3 totals 14 residues. Germline assignment: CDR1 SGHKS and CDR2 YYEKEE (reference sequence). CDR3 bases: TGTGCCAGCAGCTTGGGAGAGTTCCGCACTGAAGCTTTCTTT. Protein sequence: CASSLGEFRTEAFF.

The chain combines TRBV7-7 with TRBJ2-3; 7 bases fit TRBD2. After removal of 1 base from V and 2 bases from J, the junction contained 9 bases not matched to a gene. CDR1 and CDR2 (germline): SSHAT, FNYEAQ (reference sequence). The CDR3 consists of 17 residues. Here the CDR3 reads CASSLVRASGFTDTQYF. The CDR3 DNA reads as TGTGCCAGCAGCTTAGTCCGTGCTAGCGGATTCACAGATACGCAGTATTTT. The entire variable domain, with the rest obtained from reference TRBV7-7 and TRBJ2-3, is as follows: GAGVSQSPRYKVTKRGQDVTLRCDPISSHATLYWYQQALGQGPEFLTYFNYEAQPDKSGLPSDRFSAERPEGSISTLTIQRTEQRDSAMYRCASSLVRASGFTDTQYFGPGTRLTVL.